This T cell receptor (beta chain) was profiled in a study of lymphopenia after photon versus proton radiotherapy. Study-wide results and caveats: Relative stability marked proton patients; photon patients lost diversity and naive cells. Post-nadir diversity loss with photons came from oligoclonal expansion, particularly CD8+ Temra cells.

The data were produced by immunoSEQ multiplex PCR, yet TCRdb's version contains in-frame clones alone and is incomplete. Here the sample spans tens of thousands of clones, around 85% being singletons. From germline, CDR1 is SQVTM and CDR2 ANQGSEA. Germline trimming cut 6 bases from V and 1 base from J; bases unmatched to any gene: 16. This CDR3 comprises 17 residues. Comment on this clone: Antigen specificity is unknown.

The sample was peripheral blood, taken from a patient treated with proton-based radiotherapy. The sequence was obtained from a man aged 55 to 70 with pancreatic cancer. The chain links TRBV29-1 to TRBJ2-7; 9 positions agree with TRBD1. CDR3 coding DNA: TGCAGCGTCCTAAACAGGGGGCCAGACCAAACTTCCTACGAGCAGTACTTC. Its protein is CSVLNRGPDQTSYEQYF.